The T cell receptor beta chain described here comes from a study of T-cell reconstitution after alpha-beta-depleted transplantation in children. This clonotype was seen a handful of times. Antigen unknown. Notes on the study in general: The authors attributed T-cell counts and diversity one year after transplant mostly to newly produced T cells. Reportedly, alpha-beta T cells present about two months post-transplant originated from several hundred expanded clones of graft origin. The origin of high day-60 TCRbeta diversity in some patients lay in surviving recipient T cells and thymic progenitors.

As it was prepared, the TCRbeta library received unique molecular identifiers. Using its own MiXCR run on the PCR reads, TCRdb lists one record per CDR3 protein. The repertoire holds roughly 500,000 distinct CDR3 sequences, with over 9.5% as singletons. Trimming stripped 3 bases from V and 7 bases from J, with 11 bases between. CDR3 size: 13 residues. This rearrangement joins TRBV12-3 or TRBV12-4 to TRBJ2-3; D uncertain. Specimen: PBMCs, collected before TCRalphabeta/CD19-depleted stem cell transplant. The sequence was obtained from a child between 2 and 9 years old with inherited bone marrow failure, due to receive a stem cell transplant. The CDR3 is CASSFTPRHTQYF. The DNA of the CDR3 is TGTGCCAGCAGTTTTACCCCGAGGCATACGCAGTATTTT.